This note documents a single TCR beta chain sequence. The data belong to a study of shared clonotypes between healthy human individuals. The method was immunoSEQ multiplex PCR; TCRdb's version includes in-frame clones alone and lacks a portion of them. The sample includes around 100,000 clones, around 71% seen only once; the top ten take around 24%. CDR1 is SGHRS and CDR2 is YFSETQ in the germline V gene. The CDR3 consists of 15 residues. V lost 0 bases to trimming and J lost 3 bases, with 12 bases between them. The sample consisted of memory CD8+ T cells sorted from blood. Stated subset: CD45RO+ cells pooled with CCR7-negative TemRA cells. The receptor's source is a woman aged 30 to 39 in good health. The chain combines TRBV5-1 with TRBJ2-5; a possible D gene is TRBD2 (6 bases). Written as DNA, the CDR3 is TGCGCCAGCAGCTTGGGCTCCTCGGGAGAAGAGACCCAGTACTTC. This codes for CASSLGSSGEETQYF.